The rows below give T cell receptor beta chains drawn from one sample of a study of cytomegalovirus exposure and HLA in healthy donors. Profiling relied on immunoSEQ multiplex PCR, and the TCRdb table lists in-frame clones only, not all of them. The sample holds under 200,000 clones. Sample: PBMCs. The receptors stem from a man aged 25 to 40 in good health and CMV-seronegative. Each CDR3 is given with its conserved first and last residue. The order of the fields is V gene, D gene, J gene, CDR3 DNA, CDR3 protein. A D gene is named only where the DNA matches it firmly.

>TRBV29-1|NA|TRBJ2-5
TGCAGCGTCGCTAGCGTGCAGCAGTACTTC
CSVASVQQYF
>TRBV19|TRBD1|TRBJ1-1
TGTGCCAGTAGTACCACAGGGGACACTGAAGCTTTCTTT
CASSTTGDTEAFF
>TRBV7-2|NA|TRBJ1-4
TGTGCCAGCAGCCCATTCCCCGGACAGTCAAATAATGAAAAACTGTTTTTT
CASSPFPGQSNNEKLFF
>TRBV5-8|TRBD1|TRBJ2-7
TGTGCCAGCAGGCCTACCGGGACAGCGAACTACGAGCAGTACTTC
CASRPTGTANYEQYF
>TRBV7-3|TRBD1|TRBJ2-2
TGTGCCAGCAGGTCAACAGGGGTGGTCGGGGAGCTGTTTTTT
CASRSTGVVGELFF
>TRBV11-2|TRBD2|TRBJ2-3
TGTGCCAGCAGCCCCCGACTAGCGGGAGAGAATACGCAGTATTTT
CASSPRLAGENTQYF
>TRBV13|TRBD2|TRBJ2-7
TGTGCCAGCAGCCCAACTAGCGGGGGGCTTCCCTACGAGCAGTACTTC
CASSPTSGGLPYEQYF
>TRBV7-8|TRBD1|TRBJ1-3
TGTGCCAGCAGCCCACAGGGGCCTGGAAACACCATATATTTT
CASSPQGPGNTIYF
>TRBV5-4|NA|TRBJ2-7
TGTGCCAGCAGCTTGGTCGGTAGCTACGAGCAGTACTTC
CASSLVGSYEQYF
>TRBV5-1|NA|TRBJ2-5
TGCGCCAGCAGCTTTAAAGACAGCGCCGGAATGGCCCAGTACTTC
CASSFKDSAGMAQYF
>TRBV11-2|NA|TRBJ2-7
TGTGCCAGCAGCTTGGGCGCAGACAGAGCCTACGAGCAGTACTTC
CASSLGADRAYEQYF
>TRBV6-6|TRBD2|TRBJ2-1
TGTGCCAGCAGTCGACTAGCGGAGGACAATGAGCAGTTCTTC
CASSRLAEDNEQFF
>TRBV7-2|TRBD2|TRBJ2-2
TGTGCCAGCAGCTTAGGACTAGCGGGGGTGCCCGGGGAGCTGTTTTTT
CASSLGLAGVPGELFF
>TRBV4-2|NA|TRBJ2-1
TGTGCCAGCAGCCAAGATAGGCAGGGGTGGAATGAGCAGTTCTTC
CASSQDRQGWNEQFF
>TRBV4-1|TRBD1|TRBJ2-3
TGCGCCAGCAGCCAAACCGACAGGGAATTGGATACGCAGTATTTT
CASSQTDRELDTQYF
>TRBV28|NA|TRBJ2-1
TGTGCCAGCAGTTGGGCGGGAAGGGGTGGCAATGAGCAGTTCTTC
CASSWAGRGGNEQFF
>TRBV27|TRBD2|TRBJ2-1
TGTGCCAGCACTCTAACGAGGCTAGCGGGATACAATGAGCAGTTCTTC
CASTLTRLAGYNEQFF
>TRBV5-1|NA|TRBJ2-1
TGCGCCAGCAGCTTGGGACTGTACAATGAGCAGTTCTTC
CASSLGLYNEQFF
>TRBV18|TRBD1|TRBJ1-1
TGTGCCAGCTCACCATTTGGGGACAGTGAGATGAACACTGAAGCTTTCTTT
CASSPFGDSEMNTEAFF
>TRBV10-2|NA|TRBJ1-1
TGCGCCACCTCGTCGGTCAACACTGAAGCTTTCTTT
CATSSVNTEAFF
>TRBV4-3|NA|TRBJ2-5
TGCGCCAGCAGCCAAGCCCACCCCTGTTTACAGGGCTTGAAGACCCAGTACTTC
CASSQAHPCLQGLKTQYF
>TRBV30|TRBD2|TRBJ2-7
TGTGCCTGGAATATAGCGGGAGGGCCCTACGAGCAGTACTTC
CAWNIAGGPYEQYF
>TRBV19|TRBD2|TRBJ2-7
TGTGCCAGTAGTATCAGGACTAGCGGGAGTCGGGAGCAGTACTTC
CASSIRTSGSREQYF
>TRBV9|NA|TRBJ1-3
TGTGCCAGCAGCGTACAGGGGTTTGGTGGAAACACCATATATTTT
CASSVQGFGGNTIYF
>TRBV18|TRBD1|TRBJ2-2
TGTGCCAGCTCACCTACAGGGGGCTATGTCGGGGAGCTGTTTTTT
CASSPTGGYVGELFF
>TRBV6-6|NA|TRBJ1-2
TGTGCCAGCAGTTCCACCACTGACAGATACTATGGCTACACCTTC
CASSSTTDRYYGYTF
>TRBV5-1|TRBD2|TRBJ2-7
TGCGCCAGCAGCACCGGGACTAGTAGAATCGACGAGCAGTACTTC
CASSTGTSRIDEQYF
>TRBV19|TRBD1|TRBJ1-1
TGTGCCAGTAGTATCGGACAGGGCCTATTAACTGAAGCTTTCTTT
CASSIGQGLLTEAFF
>TRBV7-9|NA|TRBJ1-2
TGTGCCAGCAGCGACCTGGGGGCCTATGGCTACACCTTC
CASSDLGAYGYTF
>TRBV9|TRBD1|TRBJ2-7
TGTGCCAGCAGCGTAGCGAGTCAGGGGGCCATCTACGAGCAGTACTTC
CASSVASQGAIYEQYF
>TRBV10-3|TRBD1|TRBJ2-1
TGTGCCATCAGTGAGCACCCTGGGACAGACTCCTACAATGAGCAGTTCTTC
CAISEHPGTDSYNEQFF
>TRBV9|NA|TRBJ1-2
TGTGCCAGCAGCGTAGATGCGGGGAACTATGGCTACACCTTC
CASSVDAGNYGYTF
>TRBV4-3|TRBD1|TRBJ1-2
TGCGCCAGCAGCCAAGAGGTCAGGGGGCGAGACTATGGCTACACCTTC
CASSQEVRGRDYGYTF
>TRBV27|NA|TRBJ2-2
TGTGCCAGCAGTTTAGTCGTTTTGACCGGGGAGCTGTTTTTT
CASSLVVLTGELFF
>TRBV19|NA|TRBJ1-3
TGTGCCAGTAAATTACAGGGCTTCTCTGGAAACACCATATATTTT
CASKLQGFSGNTIYF
>TRBV19|NA|TRBJ2-1
TGTGCCAGTAGTACAGACAGCTCCTACAATGAGCAGTTCTTC
CASSTDSSYNEQFF
>TRBV9|NA|TRBJ1-2
TGTGCCAGCAGCGTCGGTCAGGGTTCCTCCGTCGGCTACACCTTC
CASSVGQGSSVGYTF
>TRBV10-2|NA|TRBJ1-5
TGCGCCAGCAGGACCGGGGCAGGGGCTCAGCCCCAGCATTTT
CASRTGAGAQPQHF
>TRBV14|TRBD2|TRBJ2-2
TGTGCCAGCAGCCAAGATTTAATACGCGGGAGTAGGGATACCGGGGAGCTGTTTTTT
CASSQDLIRGSRDTGELFF
>TRBV7-9|TRBD1|TRBJ1-4
TGTGCCAGCAGCTCCTGGACAGGGGGCCGAAATGAAAAACTGTTTTTT
CASSSWTGGRNEKLFF
>TRBV2|NA|TRBJ1-5
TGTGCCACCCCAGGGGAAAGTGGCAATCAGCCCCAGCATTTT
CATPGESGNQPQHF
>TRBV5-1|TRBD2|TRBJ2-2
TGCGCCAGCAGCTTCCACGGGACTAGCGGGAGTCGGGGCACCGGGGAGCTGTTTTTT
CASSFHGTSGSRGTGELFF
>TRBV19|TRBD1|TRBJ1-2
TGTGCCAGTAATCGGGACAGCTCCCTAAAAGCCTCCTATGGCTACACCTTC
CASNRDSSLKASYGYTF
>TRBV7-2|NA|TRBJ1-2
TGTGCCAGCAGCTTAGCGTCCGGGAGAGCTAACTATGGCTACACCTTC
CASSLASGRANYGYTF
>TRBV19|NA|TRBJ1-2
TGTGCCAGTAGTATAGGGCAAACCGTTCATGGCTACACCTTC
CASSIGQTVHGYTF
>TRBV5-1|NA|TRBJ2-3
TGCGCCAGCACCCGGAGGGGCGCAAGCACAGATACGCAGTATTTT
CASTRRGASTDTQYF